This T cell receptor beta chain stems from a study of blood T cell repertoires in COVID-19. Study-wide context: Nucleic acid was either cDNA or gDNA, and it came from T cells, B-cell-depleted T cells, or PBMCs.

Recovery among Cohort 3 donors was established by two negative PCRs, clearance, or symptom resolution. Original handling: It was from reference gene primer amplification that nucleated cell counts were estimated. Profiling relied on immunoSEQ multiplex PCR, and the TCRdb table lists in-frame clones only, not all of them. V and J calls and clone size are given by that table; D and trimming were obtained from the DNA. The sample has 350,000 to 450,000 clones; around 89% are singletons. This clone was detected only once. This CDR3 has 13 residues. V was cut by 1 base and J by 7 bases, with 10 bases left in between. CDR1 and CDR2 (germline): LGHDT, YNNKEL (reference sequence).

The rearrangement links TRBV3-1 (or the pseudogene TRBV3-2) to TRBJ1-2; D unresolved. The material sequenced was PBMCs or T cells enriched from blood (not recorded which). The TCR originated in a man aged 25 to 45 who had recovered from COVID-19. The CDR3 coding sequence is TGTGCCAGCAGCCAAGTTGCTACGTCTGGCTACACCTTC. It translates to CASSQVATSGYTF.